These 18 T cell receptor beta chains originate from one sample sequenced in a study of shared clonotypes between healthy human individuals. Method: immunoSEQ multiplex PCR; TCRdb's copy keeps in-frame clones and lacks some. The table lists about 340,000 clones, over 70% of them singletons. The sequenced material came from memory CD4+ T cells sorted from blood. Described subset: CD45RA-negative fraction. These receptors all stem from a man aged 25-45 years in good health.

The rearrangement links TRBV6-5 to TRBJ2-7; 8 positions match TRBD1. The J segment lost 6 bases and the V segment lost 2 bases, leaving 6 bases of the junction unmatched. CDR1 and CDR2 (germline): MNHEY, SVGAGI. The CDR3 is 14 amino acids. The CDR3 protein is CASSYITGGSEQYF. The CDR3 nucleotides read TGTGCCAGCAGTTACATTACAGGGGGTTCCGAGCAGTACTTC.

The chain carries TRBV30 and TRBJ2-5; TRBD1 aligns across 7 bases. The V segment lost 3 bases and the J segment 1 base; nucleotides outside the gene matches: 5. Germline V gene data show CDR1 as GTSNPN and CDR2 as SVGIG (reference sequence). The CDR3 loop spans 14 amino acids. CDR3 amino acids: CAWSQPGGQETQYF. The CDR3 DNA is TGTGCCTGGAGCCAGCCAGGGGGCCAAGAGACCCAGTACTTC.

The genes are TRBV7-8 and TRBJ1-4, with no clear D. Looked up from germline, CDR1 is SGHVS and CDR2 is FQNEAQ. CDR3 length equals 13 residues. V was cut by 3 bases and J by 8 bases, with 10 bases left in between. The CDR3 DNA sequence: TGTGCCAGCAGCTTTTTCGACGGGGAAAAACTGTTTTTT. Translation gives CASSFFDGEKLFF. Drawing the rest from reference TRBV7-8 and TRBJ1-4, the complete variable domain is GAGVSQSPRYKVAKRGQDVALRCDPISGHVSLFWYQQALGQGPEFLTYFQNEAQLDKSGLPSDRFFAERPEGSVSTLKIQRTQQEDSAVYLCASSFFDGEKLFFGSGTQLSVL.

The chain recombines TRBV7-2 with TRBJ1-2, with TRBD1 identical over 9 bases. The germline V gene encodes CDR1 SGHTA and CDR2 FQGNSA. V shed 5 bases and J 4 bases; nucleotides not matched to a gene: 17. The CDR3 covers 18 residues. The CDR3 sequence is CASSHSREQGALSYGYTF. The CDR3 coding sequence is TGTGCCAGCAGCCACTCTAGGGAACAGGGGGCGCTAAGCTATGGCTACACCTTC.

This sequence joins TRBV7-9 and TRBJ2-7; 8 bases agree with TRBD1. The CDR3 sequence is 14 residues long. V lost 5 bases, J lost 7 bases, and 10 bases stayed unmatched. CDR1 is SEHNR, CDR2 FQNEAQ, per germline (reference sequence). CDR3: CASSPPGQEGEQYF. In nucleotides, the CDR3 is TGTGCCAGCAGCCCCCCGGGACAGGAGGGGGAGCAGTACTTC.

This clone was detected only once. This chain links TRBV7-2 with TRBJ1-1; D gene uncertain. V was trimmed by 3 bases and J by 4 bases, leaving 9 bases between them. Looked up from germline, CDR1 is SGHTA and CDR2 is FQGNSA. The CDR3 extends over 13 amino acids. For the CDR3, the DNA is TGTGCCAGCAGCTTCGCGGACTTCACTGAAGCTTTCTTT. This translates into CASSFADFTEAFF.

As DNA, the CDR3 is TGTGCCAGCAGGGGGGCAGTGAACACCGGGGAGCTGTTTTTT. Protein sequence: CASRGAVNTGELFF. The chain employs TRBV2 and TRBJ2-2; D perhaps matches TRBD1 (6 bases). V was trimmed by 6 bases and J by 1 base, leaving 9 bases between them. CDR1 and CDR2 from the germline V gene are SNHLY and FYNNEI. This CDR3 has 14 residues.

The chain employs TRBV5-3 and TRBJ2-7; 10 bases are shared with TRBD2. TRBV5-3 is treated as an ORF (open reading frame) with a function not yet certain. The CDR3 runs 15 residues. J gave up 6 bases and V 6 bases, and 12 bases lay outside the gene matches. In DNA, the CDR3 is TGTGCCAGAACTGATCGGCTAGCGGGAGAGTTCGAGCAGTACTTC. Its protein is CARTDRLAGEFEQYF.

This clone has a single count. This chain joins TRBV7-9 and TRBJ1-2; D is possibly TRBD1 (6 bases). Germline V gene data show CDR1 as SEHNR and CDR2 as FQNEAQ (reference sequence). Trimming took off 1 base at V and 7 bases at J, with 7 bases between the two ends. The CDR3 has 12 residues. CDR3 protein: CASSLEQGGYTF. Written as DNA, the CDR3 is TGTGCCAGCAGCTTAGAACAGGGTGGCTACACCTTC.

This clone appeared once. The sample has other DNA sequences that encode this CDR3 too. The chain carries TRBV4-3 and TRBJ1-5; no reliable D call. Germline V lookup: CDR1 LGHNA, CDR2 YSLEER. Between the trimmed V and J ends, which lost 0 bases and 4 bases, there was a span of 4 bases. The CDR3 contains 13 residues. For the CDR3, the DNA is TGCGCCAGCAGCCAAGATCGGAATCAGCCCCAGCATTTT. The encoded protein is CASSQDRNQPQHF.

This rearrangement joins TRBV19 to TRBJ2-7, with a possible D match to TRBD2 (6 bases). The CDR3 has 16 residues. The V and J ends lost 0 bases and 2 bases respectively, with 14 bases between them. Germline CDR1 and CDR2: LNHDA and SQIVND (reference sequence). The CDR3 here is CASSIDNGGAAYEQYF. The CDR3 DNA reads as TGTGCCAGTAGTATAGATAACGGGGGAGCGGCCTACGAGCAGTACTTC.

CDR3 nucleotides: TGCAGCGTTGAGCTACAGGGCCGGAAGAAGGGGGCCGCGTTTGAAGCTTTCTTT. Translating it yields CSVELQGRKKGAAFEAFF. This chain uses TRBV29-1 with TRBJ1-1; 7 bases map to TRBD1. From germline, CDR1 is SQVTM and CDR2 ANQGSEA. CDR3 length: 18 residues. The V and J ends lost 3 bases and 7 bases, in that order; junction bases with no gene match: 23. Combining the CDR3 with reference TRBV29-1 and TRBJ1-1 gives the whole variable domain SAVISQKPSRDICQRGTSLTIQCQVDSQVTMMFWYRQQPGQSLTLIATANQGSEATYESGFVIDKFPISRPNLTFSTLTVSNMSPEDSSIYLCSVELQGRKKGAAFEAFFGQGTRLTVV.

With respect to this clone: This could be a read error, since a much larger clone is one nucleotide away. This chain uses TRBV28 with TRBJ2-3; D remains ambiguous. V dropped 6 bases and J dropped 0 bases, with 4 bases sitting between them. The CDR3 runs 12 residues. Germline V gives CDR1 MDHEN, CDR2 SYDVKM. The CDR3 here is CASRSSTDTQYF. In DNA, the CDR3 is TGTGCCAGCAGATCTAGCACAGATACGCAGTATTTT.

This chain uses TRBV10-2 with TRBJ1-2; D unclear. This CDR3 region has 13 residues. Germline CDR1 and CDR2: WSHSY and SAAADI. V was clipped by 6 bases and J by 0 bases, with 8 bases between them. The chain's CDR3 is CASSLEANYGYTF. Here the CDR3 DNA reads TGCGCCAGCAGCTTAGAAGCTAACTATGGCTACACCTTC.

This clone occurred a few times. This rearrangement joins TRBV11-3 to TRBJ2-1; weak D call: TRBD2 (5 bases). The V gene's germline CDR1 is SGHNT and CDR2 YENEEA. This CDR3 is 12 amino acids long. With 4 bases removed from V and 10 bases from J, the gap between germline ends came to 11 bases. The CDR3 coding sequence is TGTGCCAGCAGCTCGATAGGAGGCGAGCAGTTCTTC. Its translation: CASSSIGGEQFF.

In this sample, this clone turned up a few times. The genes are TRBV5-1 and TRBJ2-5; tentatively, D is TRBD2 (5 bases). The V gene's germline CDR1 is SGHRS and CDR2 YFSETQ. Trimming stripped 6 bases from V and 2 bases from J, with 8 bases between. The CDR3 runs to 12 residues. In DNA form, the CDR3 reads TGCGCCAGCACCGAGGGACAAGAGACCCAGTACTTC. This translates into CASTEGQETQYF.

The chain carries TRBV5-1 and TRBJ2-3, with 11 bases aligning to TRBD1. The CDR3 totals 15 residues. Unmatched junction bases numbered 5, after V lost 4 bases and J lost 4 bases. CDR1 is SGHRS and CDR2 is YFSETQ in the germline V gene. The CDR3 here is CASSAGTGGSDTQYF. The CDR3 nucleotides read TGCGCCAGCAGCGCCGGGACAGGGGGTTCAGATACGCAGTATTTT. The full variable domain, with the rest looked up from reference TRBV5-1 and TRBJ2-3, is KAGVTQTPRYLIKTRGQQVTLSCSPISGHRSVSWYQQTPGQGLQFLFEYFSETQRNKGNFPGRFSGRQFSNSRSEMNVSTLELGDSALYLCASSAGTGGSDTQYFGPGTRLTVL.

This clone came up once. The chain joins TRBV5-4 to TRBJ2-5; D is possibly TRBD1 (6 bases). The CDR3 spans 15 residues. V was trimmed by 1 base and J by 5 bases, leaving 15 bases between them. Germline values: CDR1 SGHNT, CDR2 YYREEE (reference sequence). In nucleotides, the CDR3 is TGTGCCAGCAGCTTGTCAGGGGCGGCCGGGGAGACCCAGTACTTC. It specifies CASSLSGAAGETQYF.